This T cell receptor beta chain was identified during a study of blood T cell repertoires in COVID-19. Libraries were prepared by immunoSEQ multiplex PCR; TCRdb keeps only in-frame clonotypes and omits some of them. The table lists some 150,000 clones, over 70% of them singletons. In this sample, this clone turned up a few times. This CDR3 comprises 13 residues. In germline, CDR1 is ENHRY, CDR2 SYGVKD. V was clipped by 4 bases and J by 2 bases; unmatched bases: 2. Sequenced sample: peripheral blood. This chain connects TRBV10-3 to TRBJ2-7; 7 bases are shared with TRBD1. The source is a man in his fifties with active or convalescent COVID-19. This chain's CDR3 is CAISVDRTYEQYF. DNA for the CDR3: TGTGCCATCAGTGTGGACAGGACCTACGAGCAGTACTTC.